The present entry profiles one T cell receptor (beta chain) with its context. The J segment lost 4 bases and the V segment lost 4 bases, leaving 9 bases of the junction unmatched. The CDR3 runs 16 residues. Germline CDR1 and CDR2: LGHNA and YNFKEQ. These data originate in a study of CD8+ T cells in alopecia areata. Extraction and reverse transcription of RNA yielded cDNA as the sequencing template. The assay was immunoSEQ multiplex PCR, and TCRdb's table has in-frame clones only and misses some. The sample shows about 180,000 clones, 67% of them seen only once. V is TRBV4-2 and J is TRBJ2-2; 7 bases match TRBD1. This clonotype originated in a human donor with alopecia areata. Sequencing used CD8+ T cells sorted from blood, obtained at week 0. CDR3 nucleotides: TGTGCCAGCAGCCCCAGGACAGGCCAACCCACCGGGGAGCTGTTTTTT. This translates into CASSPRTGQPTGELFF.